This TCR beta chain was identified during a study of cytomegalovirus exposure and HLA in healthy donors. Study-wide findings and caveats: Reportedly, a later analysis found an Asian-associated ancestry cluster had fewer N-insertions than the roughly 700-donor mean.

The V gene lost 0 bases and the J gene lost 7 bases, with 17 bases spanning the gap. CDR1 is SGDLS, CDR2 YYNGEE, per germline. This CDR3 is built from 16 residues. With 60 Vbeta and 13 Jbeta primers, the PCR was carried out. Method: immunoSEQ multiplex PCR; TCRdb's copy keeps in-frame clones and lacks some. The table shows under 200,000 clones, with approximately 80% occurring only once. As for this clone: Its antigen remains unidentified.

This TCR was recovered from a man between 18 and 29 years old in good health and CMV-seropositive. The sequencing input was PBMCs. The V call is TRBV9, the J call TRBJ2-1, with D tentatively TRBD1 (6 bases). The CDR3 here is CASSVGGDNPGNEQFF. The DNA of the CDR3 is TGTGCCAGCAGCGTAGGTGGGGACAACCCTGGGAATGAGCAGTTCTTC.